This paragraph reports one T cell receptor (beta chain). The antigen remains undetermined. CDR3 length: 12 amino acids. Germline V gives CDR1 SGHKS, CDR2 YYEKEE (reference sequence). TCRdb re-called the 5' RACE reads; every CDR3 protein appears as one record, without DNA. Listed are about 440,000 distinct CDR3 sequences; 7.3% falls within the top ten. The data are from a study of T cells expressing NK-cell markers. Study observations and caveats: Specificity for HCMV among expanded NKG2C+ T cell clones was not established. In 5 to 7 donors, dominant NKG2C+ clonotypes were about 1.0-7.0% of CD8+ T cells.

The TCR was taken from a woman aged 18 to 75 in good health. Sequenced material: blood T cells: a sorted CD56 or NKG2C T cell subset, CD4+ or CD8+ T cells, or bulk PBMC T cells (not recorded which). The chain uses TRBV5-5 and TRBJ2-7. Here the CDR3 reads CASSLDLYEQYF.